This T cell receptor (beta chain) was sequenced in a study of OX40 agonist ivuxolimab in advanced cancers. The assay was immunoSEQ multiplex PCR, and TCRdb's table has in-frame clones only and misses some. The sample yields tens of thousands of clones, about 90% seen once. The TCR was taken from an adult with an advanced solid tumor such as melanoma, head and neck, liver or kidney cancer. The starting material was CD4+ or CD8+ T cells sorted from blood, obtained in a trial of the OX40 agonist ivuxolimab.

CDR3: CASSSADRGRLPGNTIYF. The CDR3, as DNA: TGTGCCAGCAGTTCCGCGGACAGGGGGCGACTTCCTGGAAACACCATATATTTT. The chain carries TRBV28 and TRBJ1-3; TRBD1 agrees at 11 bases. J lost 2 bases, V lost 4 bases, and 10 bases had no gene match. Germline V gene lookup returns CDR1 MDHEN and CDR2 SYDVKM. This CDR3 comprises 18 residues.